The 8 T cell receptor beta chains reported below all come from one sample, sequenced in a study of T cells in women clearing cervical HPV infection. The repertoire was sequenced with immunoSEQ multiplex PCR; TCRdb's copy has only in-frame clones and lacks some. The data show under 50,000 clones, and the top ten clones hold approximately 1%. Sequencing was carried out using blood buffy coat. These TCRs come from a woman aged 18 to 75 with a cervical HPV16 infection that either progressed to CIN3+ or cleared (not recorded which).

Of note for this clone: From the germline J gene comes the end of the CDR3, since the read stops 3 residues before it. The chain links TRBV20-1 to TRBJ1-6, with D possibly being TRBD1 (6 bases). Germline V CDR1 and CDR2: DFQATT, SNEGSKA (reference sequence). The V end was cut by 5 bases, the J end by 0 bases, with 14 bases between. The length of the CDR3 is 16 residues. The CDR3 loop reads CSAPTGSSSYNSPLHF. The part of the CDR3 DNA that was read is TGCAGTGCTCCGACAGGATCAAGCTCCTATAATTCACCC.

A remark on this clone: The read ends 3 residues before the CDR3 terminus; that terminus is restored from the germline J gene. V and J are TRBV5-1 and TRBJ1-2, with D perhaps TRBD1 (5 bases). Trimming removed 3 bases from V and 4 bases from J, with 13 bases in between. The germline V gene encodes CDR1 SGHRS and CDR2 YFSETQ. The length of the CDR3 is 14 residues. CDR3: CASSSLEGSYGYTF. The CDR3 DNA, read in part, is TGCGCCAGCAGCTCCCTCGAGGGGTCCTATGGC.

The chain's CDR3 is CASSNRQGGYNEQFF. The sequenced part of the CDR3 DNA is TGTGCCAGCAGCAACCGACAGGGGGGTTACAATGAG. The rearrangement links TRBV11-3 to TRBJ2-1; the match to TRBD1 covers 9 bases. The CDR3 end falls 3 residues outside the read, so it is completed with the germline J gene. Germline V lookup: CDR1 SGHNT, CDR2 YENEEA. V gave up 5 bases and J gave up 4 bases; unmatched junction bases: 6. The CDR3 totals 15 residues.

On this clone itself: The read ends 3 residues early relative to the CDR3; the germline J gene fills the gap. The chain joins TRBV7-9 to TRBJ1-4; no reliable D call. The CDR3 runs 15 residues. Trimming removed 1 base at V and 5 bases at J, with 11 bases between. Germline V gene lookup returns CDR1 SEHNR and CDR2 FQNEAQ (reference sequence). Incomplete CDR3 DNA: TGTGCCAGCAGCTTAGGGGCCACTGGGAATGAAAAA. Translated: CASSLGATGNEK. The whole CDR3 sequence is CASSLGATGNEKLFF.

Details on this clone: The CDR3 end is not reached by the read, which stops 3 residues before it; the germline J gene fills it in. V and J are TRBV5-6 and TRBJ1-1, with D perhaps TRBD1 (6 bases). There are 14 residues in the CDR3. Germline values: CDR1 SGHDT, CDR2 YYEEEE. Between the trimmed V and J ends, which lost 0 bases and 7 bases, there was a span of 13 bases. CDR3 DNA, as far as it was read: TGTGCCAGCAGCTTGGGGGGGCTTAAGGGTGAA. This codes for CASSLGGLKGE. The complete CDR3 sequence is CASSLGGLKGEAFF.

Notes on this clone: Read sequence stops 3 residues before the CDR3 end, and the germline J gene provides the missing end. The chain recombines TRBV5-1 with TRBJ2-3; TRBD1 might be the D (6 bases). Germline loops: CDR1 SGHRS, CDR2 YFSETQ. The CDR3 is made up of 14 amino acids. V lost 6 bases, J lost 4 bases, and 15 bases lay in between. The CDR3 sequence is CASKWTDRSDTQYF. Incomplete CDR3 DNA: TGCGCCAGCAAATGGACAGACCGATCAGATACG.

CDR3 loop: CASSPPAPSYEQYF. Partial CDR3 DNA: TGTGCCAGCTCACCACCGGCTCCATCCTACGAG. The genes are TRBV18 and TRBJ2-7, with D unresolved. The read stops 3 residues short of the end of the CDR3; the missing end is completed from the germline J gene. CDR3 size: 14 residues. Per germline, CDR1 KGHSH and CDR2 LQKENI. Between the trimmed V and J ends, which lost 0 bases and 1 base, there was a span of 7 bases.

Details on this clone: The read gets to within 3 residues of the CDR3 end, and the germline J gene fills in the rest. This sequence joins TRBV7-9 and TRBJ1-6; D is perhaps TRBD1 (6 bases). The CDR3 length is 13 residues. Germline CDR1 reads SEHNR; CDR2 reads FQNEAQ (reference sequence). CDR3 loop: CASGQNLVAPLHF. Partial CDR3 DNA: TGTGCCAGCGGACAGAACCTTGTCGCCCCC.